One TCR beta chain is described in this entry. The antigen is undetermined. One end of the junction is discordant with germline, which a read error may explain. TCRdb passed the 5' RACE reads through MiXCR, listing each CDR3 protein once. The repertoire includes 100,000 or so distinct CDR3 sequences, roughly 9% of them detected once, and 25% to 35% sits in the top ten. These data belong to a study of CD8 T cells in ankylosing spondylitis. General study results and limits: Eight highly homologous variants made up a TCR beta motif, and this motif appeared characteristic of ankylosing spondylitis blood.

CDR1 is SGHDN, CDR2 FVKESK, per germline. The CDR3 has 17 amino acids. The V gene is TRBV14, the J gene TRBJ2-1; a possible D gene is TRBD2 (6 bases). Sequenced: blood, either unsorted or a sorted T cell fraction (not recorded which). The receptor was derived from a male donor with ankylosing spondylitis. CDR3 DNA sequence: TGTGCCAGCAGCCAAGGATATGGGGGGTTGTCCTACAATGAGCAGTCCTTC. Its translation is CASSQGYGGLSYNEQSF.